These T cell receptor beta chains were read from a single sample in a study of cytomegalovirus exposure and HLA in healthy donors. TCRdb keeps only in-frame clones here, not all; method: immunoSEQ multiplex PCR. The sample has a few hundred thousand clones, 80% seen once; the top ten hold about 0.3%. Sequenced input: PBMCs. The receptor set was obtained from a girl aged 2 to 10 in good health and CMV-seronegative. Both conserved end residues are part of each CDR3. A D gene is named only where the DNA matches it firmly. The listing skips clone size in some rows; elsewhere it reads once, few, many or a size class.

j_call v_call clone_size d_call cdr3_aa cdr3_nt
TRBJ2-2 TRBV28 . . CASSFFGSWRPNTGELFF TGTGCCAGCAGTTTCTTTGGGTCGTGGCGGCCGAACACCGGGGAGCTGTTTTTT
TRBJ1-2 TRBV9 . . CASSVEEGGRYGYTF TGTGCCAGCAGCGTAGAGGAGGGAGGACGTTATGGCTACACCTTC
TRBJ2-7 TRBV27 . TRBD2 CASSLNGGFYEQYF TGTGCCAGCAGTTTAAACGGGGGGTTCTACGAGCAGTACTTC
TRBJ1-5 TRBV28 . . CASLQGQKGQPQHF TGTGCCAGTCTACAGGGTCAAAAGGGACAGCCCCAGCATTTT
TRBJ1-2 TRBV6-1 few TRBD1 CASSSQGAEGYTF TGTGCCAGCAGCTCACAGGGGGCAGAAGGCTACACCTTC
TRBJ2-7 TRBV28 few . CASSLRDWGWEQYF TGTGCCAGCAGTTTGCGGGACTGGGGATGGGAGCAGTACTTC
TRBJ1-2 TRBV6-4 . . CASSEEAGWRYGYTF TGTGCCAGCAGTGAAGAGGCAGGGTGGCGCTATGGCTACACCTTC
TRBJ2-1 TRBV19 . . CASSMGVLSSYNEQFF TGTGCCAGTAGTATGGGAGTCCTGAGCTCCTACAATGAGCAGTTCTTC
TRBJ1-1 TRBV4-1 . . CASSHPFSRRVLMNTEAFF TGCGCCAGCAGCCATCCCTTTAGCCGCCGGGTTTTAATGAACACTGAAGCTTTCTTT
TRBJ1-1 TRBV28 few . CARSKGEWDTEAFF TGTGCCAGATCTAAAGGGGAATGGGACACTGAAGCTTTCTTT
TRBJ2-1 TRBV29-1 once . CSAGLGAPNEQFF TGCAGCGCGGGACTTGGAGCCCCCAATGAGCAGTTCTTC
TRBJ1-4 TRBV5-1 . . CASSPGVRGNEKLFF TGCGCCAGCAGCCCGGGGGTCCGAGGGAATGAAAAACTGTTTTTT
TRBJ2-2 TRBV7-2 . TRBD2 CASSLILAGGELFF TGTGCCAGCAGCTTAATTCTAGCGGGGGGGGAGCTGTTTTTT
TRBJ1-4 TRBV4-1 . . CASSQSIGEEKLFF TGCGCCAGCAGCCAATCGATAGGGGAAGAAAAACTGTTTTTT
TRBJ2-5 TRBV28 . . CASSFAVPQQTQYF TGTGCCAGCAGTTTTGCGGTACCCCAGCAGACCCAGTACTTC
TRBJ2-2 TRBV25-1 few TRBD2 CASSEERDPLYTGELFF TGTGCCAGCAGTGAGGAGCGGGATCCGCTATACACCGGGGAGCTGTTTTTT
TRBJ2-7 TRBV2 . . CASSVGQASYEQYF TGTGCCAGCAGTGTGGGTCAGGCCAGCTACGAGCAGTACTTC
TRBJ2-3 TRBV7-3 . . CASSHGAGPGDTQYF TGTGCCAGCAGCCATGGGGCAGGTCCAGGAGATACGCAGTATTTT
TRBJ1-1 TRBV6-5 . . CASSYSGVLNTEAFF TGTGCCAGCAGTTACAGCGGGGTCCTCAACACTGAAGCTTTCTTT
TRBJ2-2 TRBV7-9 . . CASSWGQGTTGELFF TGTGCCAGCAGCTGGGGGCAGGGAACCACCGGGGAGCTGTTTTTT
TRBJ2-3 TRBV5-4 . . CASSPPWGRRDTQYF TGTGCCAGCAGCCCACCTTGGGGGCGCAGGGATACGCAGTATTTT
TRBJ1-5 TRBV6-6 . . CASSRGQDSNQPQHF TGTGCCAGCAGCCGAGGACAAGATAGCAATCAGCCCCAGCATTTT
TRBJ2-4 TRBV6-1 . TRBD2 CASSESFNKREFAKNIQYF TGTGCCAGCAGTGAATCCTTCAACAAGCGGGAGTTTGCCAAAAACATTCAGTACTTC
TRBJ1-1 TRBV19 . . CASSSDRALAEAFF TGTGCCAGTAGTAGCGACAGAGCTTTGGCTGAAGCTTTCTTT
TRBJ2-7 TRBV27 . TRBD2 CASRVAGHEQYF TGTGCCAGCAGGGTAGCGGGACACGAGCAGTACTTC
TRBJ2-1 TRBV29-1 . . CSGQGGSYNEQFF TGCAGCGGCCAGGGGGGCTCCTACAATGAGCAGTTCTTC
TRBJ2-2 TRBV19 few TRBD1 CASNEQGARERELFF TGTGCCAGTAATGAACAGGGGGCTAGGGAACGGGAGCTGTTTTTT
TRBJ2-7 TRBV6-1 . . CASSERERLGYEQYF TGTGCCAGCAGTGAAAGGGAGCGGCTGGGCTACGAGCAGTACTTC
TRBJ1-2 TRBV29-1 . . CSVTGPYGYTF TGCAGCGTTACAGGGCCCTATGGCTACACCTTC
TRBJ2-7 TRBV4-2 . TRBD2 CASSLFGTSGTYEQYF TGTGCCAGCAGCCTCTTCGGGACTAGCGGAACCTACGAGCAGTACTTC
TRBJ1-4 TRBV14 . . CASSQDSRPRGTRLFF TGTGCCAGCAGCCAAGATAGTAGGCCGCGCGGAACTAGACTGTTTTTT
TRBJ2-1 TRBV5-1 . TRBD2 CASSLKLAGGRSNDEQFF TGCGCCAGCAGCTTGAAGCTAGCGGGAGGGAGGTCTAATGATGAGCAGTTCTTC
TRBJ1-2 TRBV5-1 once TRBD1 CASSSRTGDYGYTF TGCGCCAGCAGCTCCCGGACAGGGGACTATGGCTACACCTTC
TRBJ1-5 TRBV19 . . CASSIGRLSTAGLSNQPQHF TGTGCCAGTAGTATAGGTAGATTGTCGACAGCTGGGCTTAGCAATCAGCCCCAGCATTTT
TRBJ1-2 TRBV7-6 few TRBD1 CASSLAYGQGGGYTF TGTGCCAGCAGCTTAGCCTACGGACAGGGTGGTGGCTACACCTTC
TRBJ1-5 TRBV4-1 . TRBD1 CASSLDRGLGNQPQHF TGCGCCAGCAGTTTGGACAGGGGGCTGGGGAATCAGCCCCAGCATTTT
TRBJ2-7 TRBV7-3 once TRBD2 CASSRRPTSEIYEQYF TGTGCCAGCAGCCGCCGACCCACTAGCGAAATCTACGAGCAGTACTTC
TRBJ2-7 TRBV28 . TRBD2 CASSLVASGSYEQYF TGTGCCAGCAGTTTGGTAGCTAGCGGGAGCTACGAGCAGTACTTC
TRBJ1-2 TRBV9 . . CASGGRTYTF TGTGCCAGTGGTGGCAGGACTTACACCTTC
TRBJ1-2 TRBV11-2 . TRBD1 CASSSDRGYYGYTF TGTGCCAGCAGCTCCGACAGGGGCTACTATGGCTACACCTTC